This entry concerns a single T cell receptor (beta chain). No antigen is known for it. This CDR3 is 15 amino acids long. Germline CDR1 and CDR2: MNHEY and SMNVEV (reference sequence). V was pared by 3 bases and J by 0 bases, with 9 bases between. This sample was included in a study of fetal regulatory T cell absence and autoimmunity. In the study overall: Without clinical diabetes, IPEX patients showed exocrine pancreas autoimmunity.

General study results and limits: Antigen-driven pancreatic autoimmunity before birth in IPEX was inferred from oligoclonal enrichment. Some top pancreas TCR clones were over 90-fold enriched versus cord blood.

The survey-level immunoSEQ assay was used. TCRdb's table, derived via immunoSEQ multiplex PCR, lists solely in-frame clones and lacks some. The sample has about 50,000 clones, roughly four fifths seen once; the top ten hold less than 0.5%. The sequence was obtained from a newborn boy with IPEX syndrome. The chain links TRBV27 to TRBJ1-5, with D uncertain. Material: cord blood. This CDR3 reads CASSFVHGSNQPQHF. The CDR3 DNA reads TGTGCCAGCAGTTTTGTTCATGGTAGCAATCAGCCCCAGCATTTT.